These T cell receptor beta chains were read from a single sample in a study of T-cell reconstitution after alpha-beta-depleted transplantation in children. TCRdb re-analysed the PCR reads in MiXCR, keeping a single row per CDR3 protein. The sample lists some 490,000 distinct CDR3 sequences; approximately 12% were seen once. The material was PBMCs from the stem cell graft donor, obtained from the stem cell graft. The receptors were sampled from a human donor who donated a stem cell graft to a child with combined immunodeficiency. Each CDR3 is given with its conserved first and last residue. Fields, in order: J gene, V gene, CDR3 length, clone size, D gene, CDR3 protein, CDR3 DNA. The D gene is left open where the match is weak. Size values are once, few and many counts, or a class for expanded clones, and some rows have none.

j_gene: TRBJ1-1
v_gene: TRBV18
len: 14
abundance: few
d_gene: -
CDR3aa: CASSQLDRNTEAFF
CDR3nt: TGTGCCAGCTCACAGTTGGACAGGAACACTGAAGCTTTCTTT

j_gene: TRBJ2-2
v_gene: TRBV7-8
len: 15
abundance: -
d_gene: -
CDR3aa: CASSWQGPNTGELFF
CDR3nt: TGTGCCAGCAGCTGGCAGGGTCCCAACACCGGGGAGCTGTTTTTT

j_gene: TRBJ2-4
v_gene: TRBV12-3/TRBV12-4
len: 14
abundance: many
d_gene: TRBD1
CDR3aa: CASSLQGAWVIQYF
CDR3nt: TGTGCCAGCAGTTTGCAGGGGGCTTGGGTCATTCAGTACTTC

j_gene: TRBJ1-6
v_gene: TRBV27
len: 17
abundance: few
d_gene: TRBD1
CDR3aa: CASSSRTGTVYNSPLHF
CDR3nt: TGTGCCAGCAGTTCCCGGACCGGGACAGTTTATAATTCACCCCTCCACTTT

j_gene: TRBJ2-2
v_gene: TRBV29-1
len: 13
abundance: many
d_gene: -
CDR3aa: CSAQQGGTGELFF
CDR3nt: TGCAGCGCTCAGCAGGGTGGCACCGGGGAGCTGTTTTTT

j_gene: TRBJ2-3
v_gene: TRBV5-6
len: 15
abundance: -
d_gene: -
CDR3aa: CASNPALAPEDTQYF
CDR3nt: TGTGCCAGCAATCCGGCTCTAGCCCCCGAGGATACGCAGTATTTT

j_gene: TRBJ2-3
v_gene: TRBV12-3/TRBV12-4
len: 15
abundance: -
d_gene: -
CDR3aa: CASSRPRAGTDTQYF
CDR3nt: TGTGCCAGCAGTAGACCACGCGCGGGCACAGATACGCAGTATTTT

j_gene: TRBJ1-5
v_gene: TRBV12-3/TRBV12-4
len: 14
abundance: many
d_gene: -
CDR3aa: CASSSTGSNQPQHF
CDR3nt: TGTGCCAGCAGCTCAACAGGGTCCAATCAGCCCCAGCATTTT

j_gene: TRBJ2-7
v_gene: TRBV10-3
len: 15
abundance: many
d_gene: TRBD1
CDR3aa: CAISEGDRISYEQYF
CDR3nt: TGTGCCATCAGTGAAGGGGACAGGATCTCCTACGAGCAGTACTTC

j_gene: TRBJ1-6
v_gene: TRBV12-3/TRBV12-4
len: 13
abundance: few
d_gene: -
CDR3aa: CASQSSYNSPLHF
CDR3nt: TGTGCCAGCCAGAGCTCCTATAATTCACCCCTCCACTTT

j_gene: TRBJ2-5
v_gene: TRBV29-1
len: 14
abundance: -
d_gene: -
CDR3aa: CSVLKNSYQETQYF
CDR3nt: TGCAGCGTCTTGAAGAACTCGTACCAAGAGACCCAGTACTTC

j_gene: TRBJ2-7
v_gene: TRBV7-3
len: 13
abundance: few
d_gene: TRBD1
CDR3aa: CASSSTGNTEQYF
CDR3nt: TGTGCCAGCAGCTCGACAGGGAATACCGAGCAGTACTTC

j_gene: TRBJ2-2
v_gene: TRBV5-6
len: 12
abundance: -
d_gene: -
CDR3aa: CASSLQGGELFF
CDR3nt: TGTGCCAGCAGCTTGCAAGGCGGGGAGCTGTTTTTT

j_gene: TRBJ2-1
v_gene: TRBV21-1
len: 14
abundance: -
d_gene: -
CDR3aa: CASSNSHQYNEQFF
CDR3nt: TGTGCCAGCAGCAACAGCCACCAATACAATGAGCAGTTCTTC

j_gene: TRBJ2-7
v_gene: TRBV4-3
len: 15
abundance: few
d_gene: -
CDR3aa: CASSQDYRPAYEQYF
CDR3nt: TGCGCCAGCAGCCAAGATTACAGGCCCGCCTACGAGCAGTACTTC

j_gene: TRBJ2-2
v_gene: TRBV12-3/TRBV12-4
len: 12
abundance: few
d_gene: -
CDR3aa: CASRETTGELFF
CDR3nt: TGTGCCAGCAGGGAGACAACCGGGGAGCTGTTTTTT

j_gene: TRBJ2-7
v_gene: TRBV29-1
len: 13
abundance: many
d_gene: TRBD1
CDR3aa: CSAGTGYLYEQYF
CDR3nt: TGCAGCGCCGGGACAGGGTACTTATACGAGCAGTACTTC

j_gene: TRBJ2-1
v_gene: TRBV27
len: 14
abundance: few
d_gene: -
CDR3aa: CASSVRVAHNEQFF
CDR3nt: TGTGCCAGCAGTGTCCGGGTCGCGCATAATGAGCAGTTCTTC

j_gene: TRBJ2-2
v_gene: TRBV2
len: 15
abundance: few
d_gene: TRBD1
CDR3aa: CATLDREANTGELFF
CDR3nt: TGTGCCACCCTAGACAGGGAAGCGAACACCGGGGAGCTGTTTTTT

j_gene: TRBJ2-7
v_gene: TRBV29-1
len: 13
abundance: -
d_gene: TRBD1
CDR3aa: CSVTTGGVYEQYF
CDR3nt: TGCAGCGTGACGACAGGGGGCGTCTACGAGCAGTACTTC

j_gene: TRBJ1-1
v_gene: TRBV12-3/TRBV12-4
len: 12
abundance: -
d_gene: TRBD1
CDR3aa: CASTGDVIEAFF
CDR3nt: TGTGCCAGTACAGGGGATGTTATTGAAGCTTTCTTT

j_gene: TRBJ2-1
v_gene: TRBV2
len: 15
abundance: -
d_gene: TRBD2
CDR3aa: CASSRGLADNNEQFF
CDR3nt: TGTGCCAGCAGTAGAGGACTAGCGGATAACAATGAGCAGTTCTTC

j_gene: TRBJ2-1
v_gene: TRBV6-5
len: 15
abundance: -
d_gene: TRBD1
CDR3aa: CASSYSGQAYNEQFF
CDR3nt: TGTGCCAGCAGTTACTCGGGACAGGCCTACAATGAGCAGTTCTTC

j_gene: TRBJ2-7
v_gene: TRBV30
len: 15
abundance: -
d_gene: -
CDR3aa: CAWSEGWPSSYEQYF
CDR3nt: TGTGCCTGGAGCGAAGGGTGGCCCAGCTCCTACGAGCAGTACTTC

j_gene: TRBJ2-7
v_gene: TRBV20-1
len: 14
abundance: many
d_gene: -
CDR3aa: CSATPRKLGLAQYF
CDR3nt: TGCAGTGCTACCCCGAGGAAACTAGGGCTCGCGCAGTACTTC

j_gene: TRBJ2-3
v_gene: TRBV24-1
len: 15
abundance: many
d_gene: -
CDR3aa: CATSDGQSYRDTQYF
CDR3nt: TGTGCCACCAGTGACGGACAGTCCTACCGAGATACGCAGTATTTT

j_gene: TRBJ2-2
v_gene: TRBV27
len: 19
abundance: -
d_gene: TRBD2
CDR3aa: CASSLGLAGAYANTGELFF
CDR3nt: TGTGCCAGCAGCCTAGGACTAGCGGGGGCGTACGCGAACACCGGGGAGCTGTTTTTT

j_gene: TRBJ2-3
v_gene: TRBV12-3/TRBV12-4
len: 12
abundance: few
d_gene: -
CDR3aa: CASSLDPSEQYF
CDR3nt: TGTGCCAGCAGTTTAGATCCTAGCGAGCAGTATTTT

j_gene: TRBJ2-5
v_gene: TRBV12-3/TRBV12-4
len: 14
abundance: many
d_gene: -
CDR3aa: CASSPRQIQETQYF
CDR3nt: TGTGCCAGCAGTCCCCGACAGATCCAAGAGACCCAGTACTTC

j_gene: TRBJ1-1
v_gene: TRBV4-3
len: 13
abundance: few
d_gene: -
CDR3aa: CASSHQQGSEAFF
CDR3nt: TGCGCCAGCAGCCATCAGCAGGGGTCTGAAGCTTTCTTT

j_gene: TRBJ2-7
v_gene: TRBV9
len: 19
abundance: many
d_gene: TRBD2
CDR3aa: CASSVTPLPTSGSSYEQYF
CDR3nt: TGTGCCAGCAGCGTTACACCTCTACCCACTAGCGGGAGCTCCTACGAGCAGTACTTC

j_gene: TRBJ2-6
v_gene: TRBV3-1
len: 16
abundance: many
d_gene: -
CDR3aa: CASSQDPGSGANVLTF
CDR3nt: TGCGCCAGCAGCCAAGACCCAGGGTCTGGGGCCAACGTCCTGACTTTC

j_gene: TRBJ2-2
v_gene: TRBV28
len: 11
abundance: many
d_gene: -
CDR3aa: CASLGRRELFF
CDR3nt: TGTGCCAGCCTGGGTAGGCGGGAGCTGTTTTTT

j_gene: TRBJ2-1
v_gene: TRBV7-2
len: 16
abundance: many
d_gene: -
CDR3aa: CASSLTPIRSSNEQFF
CDR3nt: TGTGCCAGCAGCTTAACCCCGATCCGAAGCTCCAATGAGCAGTTCTTC

j_gene: TRBJ2-5
v_gene: TRBV25-1
len: 14
abundance: many
d_gene: TRBD2
CDR3aa: CASSEWGGEETQYF
CDR3nt: TGTGCCAGCAGTGAATGGGGGGGAGAAGAGACCCAGTACTTC

j_gene: TRBJ1-1
v_gene: TRBV9
len: 15
abundance: many
d_gene: TRBD1
CDR3aa: CASSPRGSMNTEAFF
CDR3nt: TGTGCCAGCAGCCCCAGGGGGTCCATGAACACTGAAGCTTTCTTT

j_gene: TRBJ2-5
v_gene: TRBV6-2/TRBV6-3
len: 14
abundance: -
d_gene: TRBD2
CDR3aa: CASSLAGERGTQYF
CDR3nt: TGTGCCAGCAGCCTAGCGGGAGAGCGGGGGACCCAGTACTTC

j_gene: TRBJ2-1
v_gene: TRBV3-1
len: 11
abundance: many
d_gene: -
CDR3aa: CASSQNGEQFF
CDR3nt: TGTGCCAGCAGCCAGAACGGCGAGCAGTTCTTC

j_gene: TRBJ2-1
v_gene: TRBV5-4
len: 15
abundance: few
d_gene: -
CDR3aa: CASSIGSGGNDEQFF
CDR3nt: TGTGCCAGCAGCATAGGGTCGGGTGGGAACGATGAGCAGTTCTTC

j_gene: TRBJ2-5
v_gene: TRBV5-1
len: 17
abundance: -
d_gene: TRBD2
CDR3aa: CASSHQFASGRRETQYF
CDR3nt: TGCGCCAGCAGCCACCAGTTTGCTAGCGGGAGGCGGGAGACCCAGTACTTC

j_gene: TRBJ1-6
v_gene: TRBV7-9
len: 14
abundance: many
d_gene: -
CDR3aa: CASSFERSNSPLHF
CDR3nt: TGTGCCAGCAGCTTTGAGAGATCTAATTCACCCCTCCACTTT